This T cell receptor beta chain was sequenced in a study of neoadjuvant anti-PD-1 for oral cavity cancer. Study-wide background: Most patients had three to four biweekly doses of 3 mg/kg nivolumab before resection.

This clone was observed a single time. Its antigen remains unknown. Germline values: CDR1 MNHNS, CDR2 SASEGT. The V segment lost 3 bases and the J segment 0 bases; nucleotides outside the gene matches: 2. This CDR3 contains 15 residues. Whole-study findings and limits: Only a few patients per response group were TCR-analyzed; validation needed.

Time point denoted: after neoadjuvant nivolumab, at surgical resection. Patients were newly diagnosed with stage II-IVA oral cavity squamous cell carcinoma without prior systemic or radiation treatment. Using immunoSEQ multiplex PCR, the repertoire was profiled, and TCRdb retains in-frame clones only, with some absent. The data show tens of thousands of clones, 80% to 90% seen once. Material: PBMCs, obtained after nivolumab (anti-PD-1) treatment. The gene calls are TRBV6-1 and TRBJ1-5; 7 nucleotides align to TRBD1. The clonotype comes from a person between 40 and 85 years old with oral cavity squamous cell carcinoma. CDR3 in DNA: TGTGCCAGCAGTGAGAGACAGGGTAGCAATCAGCCCCAGCATTTT. This translates into CASSERQGSNQPQHF.